This is a list of T cell receptor beta chains from one sample in a study of T cell clonotyping in hematopoietic cell transplantation. The table came from immunoSEQ multiplex PCR; TCRdb's copy has only in-frame clones and leaves some out. This table has more than 65,000 clones, about 93% appearing once. The sequenced sample was peripheral blood mononuclear cells. These receptors came from a man aged 45-65 years in good health. Some clones in this sample may be carry-over from other donors' samples. The CDR3 runs from the conserved cysteine through the conserved F or W. Each record gives: V gene, D gene, clone size, J gene, CDR3 protein, CDR3 DNA. D genes are given only for firm matches. Size is omitted from some rows. Given values are once, few, many or a class for expanded clones.

TRBV9,NA,NA,TRBJ1-6,CASSVVGRGSPLHF,TGTGCCAGCAGCGTAGTGGGTAGGGGATCACCCCTCCACTTT
TRBV27,NA,NA,TRBJ2-7,CASSDKSSYEQYF,TGTGCCAGCAGTGATAAAAGCTCCTACGAGCAGTACTTC
TRBV6-5,NA,NA,TRBJ1-2,CASSFTDNYGYTF,TGTGCCAGCAGTTTTACGGACAACTATGGCTACACCTTC
TRBV5-6,TRBD2,NA,TRBJ2-7,CASSPTSGSYEQYF,TGTGCCAGCAGCCCTACTAGCGGGAGTTACGAGCAGTACTTC
TRBV7-2,TRBD2,NA,TRBJ2-3,CASSPQAGGTDTQYF,TGTGCCAGCAGCCCCCAAGCGGGGGGCACAGATACGCAGTATTTT
TRBV19,NA,NA,TRBJ2-5,CASSVWGLQETQYF,TGTGCCAGTAGTGTGTGGGGCCTCCAAGAGACCCAGTACTTC
TRBV15,NA,NA,TRBJ1-2,CATSRDLDSSGYTF,TGTGCCACCAGCAGAGATCTAGACAGTTCGGGCTACACCTTC
TRBV27,NA,NA,TRBJ2-7,CASSKVGNSYEQYF,TGTGCCAGCTCCAAGGTGGGTAACTCCTACGAGCAGTACTTC
TRBV19,NA,once,TRBJ2-2,CASKGTPRDGELFF,TGTGCCAGTAAAGGAACCCCGAGGGACGGGGAGCTGTTTTTT
TRBV11-2,TRBD2,NA,TRBJ2-2,CASSFLAGNTGELFF,TGTGCCAGCAGCTTTCTAGCGGGGAACACCGGGGAGCTGTTTTTT
TRBV28,TRBD1,NA,TRBJ1-2,CASLRQGYGYTF,TGTGCCAGCCTTCGACAGGGTTATGGCTACACCTTC
TRBV11-2,TRBD2,NA,TRBJ2-7,CASSQAGGNEQYF,TGTGCCAGCAGCCAAGCGGGAGGCAACGAGCAGTACTTC
TRBV28,NA,NA,TRBJ1-5,CASTRVSQPQHF,TGTGCCAGCACGAGGGTCAGTCAGCCCCAGCATTTT
TRBV27,NA,NA,TRBJ1-2,CASSPQGVVDYGYTF,TGTGCCAGCAGCCCACAGGGAGTGGTAGACTATGGCTACACCTTC
TRBV4-3,NA,few,TRBJ2-3,CASSRSWGDTQYF,TGCGCCAGCAGCAGGTCCTGGGGGGATACGCAGTATTTT
TRBV7-9,NA,NA,TRBJ2-2,CASMSGLPNTGELFF,TGTGCCAGCATGTCAGGGCTCCCTAACACCGGGGAGCTGTTTTTT
TRBV28,TRBD2,NA,TRBJ2-1,CASSRGLAYNEQFF,TGTGCCAGCAGCCGGGGACTAGCCTACAATGAGCAGTTCTTC
TRBV25-1,NA,NA,TRBJ2-3,CASSEFRVTDTQYF,TGTGCCAGCAGTGAGTTCAGGGTCACAGATACGCAGTATTTT
TRBV28,NA,once,TRBJ2-2,CASSPSRASWGITGELFF,TGTGCCAGCAGTCCGTCCCGGGCTTCGTGGGGGATAACCGGGGAGCTGTTTTTT
TRBV5-4,NA,NA,TRBJ1-5,CASSLAGTDQPQHF,TGTGCCAGCAGCTTGGCTGGGACGGATCAGCCCCAGCATTTT
TRBV5-1,TRBD2,NA,TRBJ2-5,CASSSGLAGGPGQETQYF,TGCGCCAGCAGCTCCGGACTAGCGGGAGGGCCGGGTCAAGAGACCCAGTACTTC
TRBV4-3,NA,NA,TRBJ2-2,CASSPLGGAHTGELFF,TGCGCCAGCAGCCCCTTAGGCGGTGCCCACACCGGGGAGCTGTTTTTT
TRBV7-8,TRBD1,NA,TRBJ2-7,CASSSGQPPYEQYF,TGTGCCAGCAGCTCGGGACAGCCTCCCTACGAGCAGTACTTC
TRBV11-3,NA,NA,TRBJ1-3,CASSFGGAGNTIYF,TGTGCCAGCAGCTTCGGAGGCGCCGGAAACACCATATATTTT
TRBV6-1,NA,NA,TRBJ1-5,CASSLGDTNQPQHF,TGTGCCAGCTCCCTAGGAGATACCAATCAGCCCCAGCATTTT
TRBV28,NA,once,TRBJ2-1,CASSLIWANEQFF,TGTGCCAGCAGTTTGATTTGGGCGAATGAGCAGTTCTTC
TRBV28,NA,NA,TRBJ1-3,CASSSPVISGNTIYF,TGTGCCAGCAGCTCTCCTGTCATCTCTGGAAACACCATATATTTT
TRBV30,NA,NA,TRBJ1-1,CAWSVKGRTEAFF,TGTGCCTGGAGTGTAAAGGGGCGTACTGAAGCTTTCTTT